This T cell receptor (beta chain) was captured in a study of technical replicates of blood from a handful of donors (dated by TCRdb to about 2017). The library was prepared using the immunoSEQ multiplex PCR assay. The immuneACCESS repertoire file appears here via TCRdb, limited to in-frame rearrangements. These files lack a portion of the clones; in checked studies, under half of the deficit traces to unresolved V genes, and the cause of the others is not known. The sample profile shows 45,000 to 65,000 clones; over 90% of them were found once. The top ten clones comprise about 3.2% of the sample. From cysteine to phenylalanine, the CDR3 is 13 amino acids long. CDR3 DNA only is kept here, 39 bases in frame from base 1. A distance of 10 bases separates the germline ends of V and J, which lose 4 bases and 1 base respectively. The germline V gene specifies SQVTM as CDR1 and ANQGSEA as CDR2. Regarding this clone: The clone's antigen remains unknown. The sample holds no much larger clone one base away, and base qualities are not on file.

Specimen: PBMCs. The rearrangement joined TRBV29-1 to TRBJ2-5; the D gene is unclear. The clonotype was recovered from a human donor in good health. Some clones in this sample may be carry-over from other donors' samples. The encoded CDR3 is CSVGGRFQETQYF. The DNA reads TGCAGCGTTGGCGGTCGTTTCCAAGAGACCCAGTACTTC.